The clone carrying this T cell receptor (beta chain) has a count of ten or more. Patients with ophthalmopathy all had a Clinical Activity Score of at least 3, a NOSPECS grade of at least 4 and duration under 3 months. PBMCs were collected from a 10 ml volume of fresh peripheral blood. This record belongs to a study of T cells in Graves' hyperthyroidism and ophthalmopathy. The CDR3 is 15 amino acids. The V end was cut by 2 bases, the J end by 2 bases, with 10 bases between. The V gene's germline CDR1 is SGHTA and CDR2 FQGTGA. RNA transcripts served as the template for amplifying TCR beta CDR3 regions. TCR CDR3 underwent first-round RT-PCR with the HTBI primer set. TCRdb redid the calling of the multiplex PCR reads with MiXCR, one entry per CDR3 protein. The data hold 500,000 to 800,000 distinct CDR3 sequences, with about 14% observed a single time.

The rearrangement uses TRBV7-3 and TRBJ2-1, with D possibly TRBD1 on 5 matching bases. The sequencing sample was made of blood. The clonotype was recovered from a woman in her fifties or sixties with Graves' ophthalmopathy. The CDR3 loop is CASSLQGRAYNEQFF. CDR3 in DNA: TGTGCCAGCAGCTTACAGGGTAGGGCCTACAATGAGCAGTTCTTC.